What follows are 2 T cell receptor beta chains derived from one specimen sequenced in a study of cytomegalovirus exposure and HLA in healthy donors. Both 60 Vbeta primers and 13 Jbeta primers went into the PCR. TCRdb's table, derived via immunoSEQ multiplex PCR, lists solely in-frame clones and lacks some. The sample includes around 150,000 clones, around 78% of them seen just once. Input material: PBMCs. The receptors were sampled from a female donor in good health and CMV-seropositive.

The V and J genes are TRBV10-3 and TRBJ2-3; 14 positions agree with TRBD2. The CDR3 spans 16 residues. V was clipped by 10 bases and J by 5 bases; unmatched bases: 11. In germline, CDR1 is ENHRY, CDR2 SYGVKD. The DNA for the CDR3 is TGTGCCACCCAAAGGGGGACTAGCGGGAGAAAAGATACGCAGTATTTT. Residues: CATQRGTSGRKDTQYF.

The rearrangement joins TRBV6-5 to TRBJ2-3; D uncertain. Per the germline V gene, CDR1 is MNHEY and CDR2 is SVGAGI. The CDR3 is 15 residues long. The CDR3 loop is CAHPPPPFRSDTQYF. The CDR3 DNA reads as TGTGCACACCCCCCCCCTCCTTTCAGATCAGATACGCAGTATTTT.